The TCR beta chain described here comes from a study of blood T cells in healthy people across ages. General study points: With donor CMV status unknown, expanded clonotype changes were possibly confounded. Long-lived donors had more naive CD4+ cells and higher diversity than aged donors.

The CDR3 loop spans 11 amino acids. CDR1 and CDR2 from the germline V gene are MNHEY and SVGAGI. This clonotype was found a few times. Its antigen is unknown. At one end the junction does not follow the germline gene, possibly because of a read error. It was with a sample-barcoded 5' primer and a J-beta primer mix that a second PCR of roughly 7 to 12 cycles was run. TCRdb reprocessed the 5' RACE reads with MiXCR, giving one entry per CDR3 protein. This sample yields about 800,000 distinct CDR3 sequences, of which roughly 25% are seen a single time; 3.7% belongs to the top ten. This sample was also put to use in a study of T cells of mothers and their children.

Sequencing was carried out using blood. J is TRBJ1-5 and V is TRBV6-5; D gene ambiguous. The TCR sequence derives from a boy between 5 and 17 years old in good health. The CDR3: CASSDSGIQHF. The CDR3 bases are TGTGCCAGCAGTGACTCCGGGATTCAGCATTTT.